This T cell receptor (beta chain) was sequenced for a study of shared T cell receptors in the human thymus. The table came from immunoSEQ multiplex PCR; TCRdb's copy has only in-frame clones and leaves some out. The table has roughly 410,000 clones, more than 85% seen once; the top ten hold around 0.019%. V lost 1 base, J lost 0 bases, and 8 bases stayed unmatched. The germline CDR1 and CDR2 sequences are MGHRA and YSYEKL. The CDR3 extends over 20 amino acids. The receptor was isolated from a human donor. The genes are TRBV4-1 and TRBJ2-4; the match to TRBD2 covers 14 bases. Sequencing was carried out using thymocytes. The CDR3 sequence: CASSQGETSGRVLAKNIQYF. For the CDR3, the DNA is TGCGCCAGCAGCCAAGGGGAGACTAGCGGGAGGGTACTAGCCAAAAACATTCAGTACTTC.